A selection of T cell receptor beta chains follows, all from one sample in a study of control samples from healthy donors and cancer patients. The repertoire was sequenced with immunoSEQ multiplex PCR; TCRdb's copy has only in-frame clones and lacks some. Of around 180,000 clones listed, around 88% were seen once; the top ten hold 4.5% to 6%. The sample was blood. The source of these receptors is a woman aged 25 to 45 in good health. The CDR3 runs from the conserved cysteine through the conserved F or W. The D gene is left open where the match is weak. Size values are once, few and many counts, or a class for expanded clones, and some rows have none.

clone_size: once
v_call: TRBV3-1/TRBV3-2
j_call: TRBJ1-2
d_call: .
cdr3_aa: CASSQKGGSYGYTF
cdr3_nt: TGTGCCAGCAGCCAAAAAGGGGGGTCCTATGGCTACACCTTC

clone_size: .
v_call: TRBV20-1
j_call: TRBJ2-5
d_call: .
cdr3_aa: CSNMKQETQYF
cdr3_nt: TGCAGTAACATGAAACAAGAGACCCAGTACTTC

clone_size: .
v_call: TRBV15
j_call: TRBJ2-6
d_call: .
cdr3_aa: CATSSESLQGYPSGANVLTF
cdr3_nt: TGTGCCACCAGCAGCGAAAGTCTGCAGGGATATCCCTCTGGGGCCAACGTCCTGACTTTC

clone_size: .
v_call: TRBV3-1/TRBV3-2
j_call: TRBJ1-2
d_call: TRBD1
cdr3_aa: CASSLPGQGYGYTF
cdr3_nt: TGTGCCAGCAGCCTACCGGGACAGGGCTATGGCTACACCTTC

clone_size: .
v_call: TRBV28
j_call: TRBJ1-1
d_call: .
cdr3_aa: CASSSPGDLNTEAFF
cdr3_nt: TGTGCCAGCAGTTCCCCCGGGGACTTGAACACTGAAGCTTTCTTT

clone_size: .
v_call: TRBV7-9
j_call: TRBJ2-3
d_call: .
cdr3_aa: CASKPGAADTQYF
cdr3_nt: TGTGCCAGCAAGCCGGGGGCCGCAGATACGCAGTATTTT

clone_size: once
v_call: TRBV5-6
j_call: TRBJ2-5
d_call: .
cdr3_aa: CASVPPGGGQKLETQYF
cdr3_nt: TGTGCCAGCGTACCGCCTGGGGGAGGACAGAAGCTCGAGACCCAGTACTTC

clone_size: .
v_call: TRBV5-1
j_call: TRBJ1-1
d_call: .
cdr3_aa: CASSSNSMNTEAFF
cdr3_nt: TGCGCCAGCAGCTCCAACTCTATGAACACTGAAGCTTTCTTT

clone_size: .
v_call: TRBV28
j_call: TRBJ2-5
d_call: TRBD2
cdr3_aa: CASSPLAGGRETQYF
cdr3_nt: TGTGCCAGCAGTCCCTTAGCGGGAGGCAGGGAGACCCAGTACTTC

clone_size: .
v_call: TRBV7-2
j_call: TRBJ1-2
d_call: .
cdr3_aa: CASSLGGSQLVLDGYTF
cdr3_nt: TGTGCCAGCAGCTTAGGGGGCAGTCAACTAGTCTTGGATGGCTACACCTTC

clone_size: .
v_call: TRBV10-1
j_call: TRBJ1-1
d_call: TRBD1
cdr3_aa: CASSYLRDRGPTEAFF
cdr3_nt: TGCGCCAGCAGCTACCTTCGGGACAGGGGCCCCACTGAAGCTTTCTTT